The rows below give T cell receptor beta chains drawn from one sample of a study of cytomegalovirus exposure and HLA in healthy donors. Profiling relied on immunoSEQ multiplex PCR, and the TCRdb table lists in-frame clones only, not all of them. This table has about 250,000 clones, 85% to 90% appearing once. Material: PBMCs. These receptor sequences come from a man younger than 35 in good health and CMV-seronegative. CDR3s include the opening cysteine and the closing phenylalanine or tryptophan. D genes are given only for firm matches. Rows may omit the clone size; those that give it use once, few, many or a size class.

TRBJ2-7	TRBV18	.	TRBD1	CASSPPGTGGLRGYEQYF	TGTGCCAGCTCACCACCGGGGACAGGGGGCTTACGGGGCTACGAGCAGTACTTC
TRBJ1-2	TRBV6-1	.	.	CASSEVGGGSYYGYTF	TGTGCCAGCAGTGAAGTGGGGGGGGGTAGTTACTATGGCTACACCTTC
TRBJ1-6	TRBV6-1	.	.	CASSENPIANSPLHF	TGTGCCAGCAGTGAAAATCCGATCGCGAATTCACCCCTCCACTTT
TRBJ2-5	TRBV14	.	.	CASSERVATVQETQYF	TGTGCCAGCAGCGAACGGGTCGCGACGGTCCAAGAGACCCAGTACTTC
TRBJ1-4	TRBV7-9	.	TRBD1	CASSPGTGMSEKLFF	TGTGCCAGCAGTCCCGGGACAGGAATGAGTGAAAAACTGTTTTTT
TRBJ1-5	TRBV28	.	.	CAGSRGVDQPQHF	TGTGCCGGTAGTCGTGGAGTGGATCAGCCCCAGCATTTT
TRBJ2-2	TRBV12-1	.	.	CASSLVTSGRGPGELFF	TGTGCCAGCAGCTTGGTGACTAGCGGGAGAGGTCCCGGGGAGCTGTTTTTT
TRBJ1-5	TRBV4-3	.	TRBD1	CASSQTGFRNQPQHF	TGCGCCAGCAGCCAGACAGGGTTTCGCAATCAGCCCCAGCATTTT
TRBJ2-5	TRBV4-3	.	.	CASSQDPGAETQYF	TGCGCCAGCAGCCAGGACCCGGGAGCAGAGACCCAGTACTTC
TRBJ2-7	TRBV4-3	.	.	CASSQAVSYEQYF	TGCGCCAGCAGCCAGGCAGTTTCTTACGAGCAGTACTTC
TRBJ1-6	TRBV2	.	TRBD1	CASRRDRGDNSPLHF	TGTGCCAGCAGAAGGGACAGGGGGGATAATTCACCCCTCCACTTT
TRBJ2-3	TRBV5-1	.	TRBD2	CASSLERGDTDTQYF	TGCGCCAGCAGCTTGGAGCGGGGAGACACAGATACGCAGTATTTT
TRBJ1-2	TRBV7-8	few	.	CASSLSGLGYTF	TGTGCCAGCAGCTTATCAGGGCTGGGCTACACCTTC
TRBJ2-7	TRBV5-6	few	.	CASSLLHNEQYF	TGTGCCAGCAGCCTTCTCCACAACGAGCAGTACTTC
TRBJ2-7	TRBV7-8	once	TRBD2	CASSLGLAGEFYEQYF	TGTGCCAGCAGCTTAGGACTGGCGGGAGAGTTCTACGAGCAGTACTTC
TRBJ1-1	TRBV4-1	.	.	CASKWGVRTEAFF	TGCGCCAGCAAGTGGGGAGTTCGTACTGAAGCTTTCTTT